This T cell receptor beta chain was sequenced in a study of shared clonotypes between healthy human individuals. Study-wide context: Used for every donor were three CD4 naive, three CD4 memory, two CD8 naive and one CD8 memory plate.

CDR3 size: 15 residues. V lost 0 bases and J lost 0, with 3 bases in between. Germline lookup yields CDR1 SGHTA and CDR2 FQGNSA. In the study's own analysis: ImmunoSEQ output lacked quality scores and full-length reads, limiting matched filtering. Clones were sequenced by immunoSEQ multiplex PCR, and TCRdb holds only the in-frame ones, with some missing. V, J and clone size were drawn from that table, and D and trimming were deduced from the DNA. The data show hundreds of thousands of clones, roughly 96% seen once. A single count supports this clone. Its antigen remains unidentified. Study observations and caveats: Estimated richness was generally greater in naive than memory subsets.

Naive CD8 isolation took CD45RO-negative cells positively selected for CCR7 and excluded terminally differentiated effector memory CD45RA+ cells. Only Caucasian adults living in Nashville, Tennessee made up the donor group. The V call is TRBV7-2, the J call TRBJ2-6; D gene unclear. The TCR comes from a woman in her thirties in good health. The sequencing sample was made of naive CD8+ T cells sorted from blood. The CDR3 loop is CASSLALSGANVLTF. The CDR3 DNA is TGTGCCAGCAGCTTAGCCCTCTCTGGGGCCAACGTCCTGACTTTC.